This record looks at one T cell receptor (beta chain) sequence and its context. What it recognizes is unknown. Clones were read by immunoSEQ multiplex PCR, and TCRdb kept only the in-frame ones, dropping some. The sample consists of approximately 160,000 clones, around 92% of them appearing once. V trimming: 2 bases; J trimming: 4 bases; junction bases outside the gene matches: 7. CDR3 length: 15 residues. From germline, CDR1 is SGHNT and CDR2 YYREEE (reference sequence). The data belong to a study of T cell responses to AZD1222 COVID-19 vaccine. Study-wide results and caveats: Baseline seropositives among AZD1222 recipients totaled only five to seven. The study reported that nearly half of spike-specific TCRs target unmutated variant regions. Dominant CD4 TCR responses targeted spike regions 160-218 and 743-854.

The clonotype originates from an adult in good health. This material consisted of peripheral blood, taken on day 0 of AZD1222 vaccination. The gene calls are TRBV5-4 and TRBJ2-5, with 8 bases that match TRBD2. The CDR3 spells CASSFEVGGGETQYF. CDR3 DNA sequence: TGTGCCAGCAGCTTCGAGGTCGGGGGGGGAGAGACCCAGTACTTC.